The 20 T cell receptor beta chains below come from one sample, sequenced in a study of a mutant IDH1 vaccine in newly diagnosed glioma. Sample time point: baseline, week 1 (first vaccination visit). Treatment of the sample: pre-vaccination baseline after standard-of-care therapy. Method: immunoSEQ multiplex PCR; TCRdb's copy keeps in-frame clones and lacks some. The sample consists of nearly 70,000 clones, 79% of them appearing once. This specimen was PBMCs, taken from a glioma patient treated with radiotherapy, temozolomide or both. The receptors here all came from a man in his forties or fifties with glioma.

As DNA, the CDR3 is TGCGCCAGCAGCTTGGAGGGCACCACCGAGATCGACATTCAGTACTTC. Its translation: CASSLEGTTEIDIQYF. The gene calls are TRBV5-1 and TRBJ2-4; D not resolved. CDR3 size: 16 residues. CDR1 and CDR2 from the germline V gene are SGHRS and YFSETQ. V lost 0 bases and J 8 bases, leaving 18 bases between the germline ends.

This clone occurred a few times. The V gene is TRBV29-1, the J gene TRBJ1-1, with D tentatively TRBD1 (6 bases). V shed 3 bases and J shed 4 bases, with 9 bases lying between them. The CDR3 has 12 amino acids. Germline CDR1 and CDR2: SQVTM and ANQGSEA. The CDR3 region has the DNA TGCAGCGTTGACAGGGGAGTCACTGAAGCTTTCTTT. It specifies CSVDRGVTEAFF. The variable domain in full, completed from reference TRBV29-1 and TRBJ1-1, reads SAVISQKPSRDICQRGTSLTIQCQVDSQVTMMFWYRQQPGQSLTLIATANQGSEATYESGFVIDKFPISRPNLTFSTLTVSNMSPEDSSIYLCSVDRGVTEAFFGQGTRLTVV.

The V gene is TRBV5-1, the J gene TRBJ1-1, with D unclear. Germline V gene data show CDR1 as SGHRS and CDR2 as YFSETQ. Trimming took 1 base from V and 2 from J, leaving 9 bases between them. The CDR3 extends over 14 amino acids. The CDR3 bases are TGCGCCAGCAGCTTGACAGTCTCTAACACTGAAGCTTTCTTT. As protein: CASSLTVSNTEAFF.

This chain uses TRBV7-2 with TRBJ1-5, with D perhaps TRBD1 (5 bases). The germline V and J ends were trimmed by 1 base and 6 bases, with 10 bases remaining between them. The CDR3 loop spans 14 amino acids. Per germline, CDR1 SGHTA and CDR2 FQGNSA. Here the CDR3 reads CASSLDAGSQPQHF. The CDR3 coding sequence is TGTGCCAGCAGCTTAGACGCAGGGAGTCAGCCCCAGCATTTT.

The chain combines TRBV29-1 with TRBJ1-1; a weak D match, TRBD1 (6 bases). V lost 2 bases and J 9 bases, leaving 16 bases between the germline ends. The CDR3 is made up of 13 amino acids. Germline V gene lookup returns CDR1 SQVTM and CDR2 ANQGSEA. Here the CDR3 reads CSVEPQGRGQAFF. CDR3 DNA: TGCAGCGTTGAACCCCAGGGGCGGGGGCAAGCTTTCTTT.

This clone has a count of ten or more. V and J are TRBV10-1 and TRBJ1-1; D not certain. The V end was cut by 3 bases, the J end by 1 base, with 15 bases between. The CDR3 is 16 residues long. Germline CDR1 reads WNHNN; CDR2 reads SYGVQD (reference sequence). DNA of the CDR3: TGCGCCAGCAGTGAAAAACCGGGCTTCGGGAACACTGAAGCTTTCTTT. This codes for CASSEKPGFGNTEAFF.

This clone has a single count. This chain uses TRBV5-8 with TRBJ2-2; TRBD2 matches 11 bases. Germline CDR1 is SGHTS and CDR2 is YDEGEE. The CDR3 runs 16 residues. Unmatched junction bases numbered 4, after V lost 1 base and J lost 5 bases. The CDR3 reads CASSLTPSGGTGELFF. The CDR3 DNA sequence: TGTGCCAGCAGCTTGACGCCTAGCGGGGGGACCGGGGAGCTGTTTTTT.

This chain joins TRBV9 and TRBJ2-1, with D uncertain. CDR3 length equals 11 residues. Trimming removed 1 base from V and 7 bases from J, with 3 bases in between. Germline CDR1 SGDLS, CDR2 YYNGEE. The CDR3 region is CASSVSNEQFF. The CDR3 coding sequence is TGTGCCAGCAGCGTATCGAATGAGCAGTTCTTC.

The chain carries TRBV10-3 and TRBJ1-2; 8 bases match TRBD1. The junction had 1 base not matched to a gene; V was cut back by 2 bases and J by 5 bases. The CDR3 covers 13 residues. CDR1 and CDR2 from the germline V gene are ENHRY and SYGVKD. CDR3 DNA: TGTGCCATCAGTGAGGGACAGGGATATGGCTACACCTTC. Protein sequence: CAISEGQGYGYTF.

V and J are TRBV14 and TRBJ1-2; 9 bases match TRBD1. This CDR3 is built from 15 residues. J lost 1 base, V lost 4 bases, and 4 bases had no gene match. Germline loops: CDR1 SGHDN, CDR2 FVKESK. DNA for the CDR3: TGTGCCAGCAGCCTCAACAGGGGGCATAACTATGGCTACACCTTC. This gives the protein CASSLNRGHNYGYTF.

This clone was detected once. The V and J genes are TRBV27 and TRBJ2-7, with 7 bases matching TRBD2. Per the germline V gene, CDR1 is MNHEY and CDR2 is SMNVEV (reference sequence). The CDR3 contains 13 residues. The trim removed 3 bases at V and 4 bases at J, leaving 3 bases unmatched. CDR3 region: CASSFGEGYEQYF. The CDR3 coding sequence is TGTGCCAGCAGTTTTGGGGAGGGGTACGAGCAGTACTTC.

The V and J genes are TRBV12-5 and TRBJ1-2, with D possibly TRBD1 on 6 matching bases. Trimming took 7 bases from V and 4 from J, leaving 16 bases between them. CDR1 is LGHNT and CDR2 is FRNRAP in the germline V gene. The CDR3 is made up of 14 amino acids. CDR3 DNA sequence: TGTGCTAGTGCCCGGACAGAGCTACTCTATGGCTACACCTTC. Residues: CASARTELLYGYTF.

V is TRBV9 and J is TRBJ1-1; D is uncertain. V dropped 2 bases and J dropped 0 bases, with 5 bases sitting between them. The germline gives CDR1 SGDLS, CDR2 YYNGEE. The CDR3 spans 13 residues. The CDR3 sequence: CASSVYMNTEAFF. The CDR3 region has the DNA TGTGCCAGCAGCGTTTACATGAACACTGAAGCTTTCTTT.

The chain employs TRBV6-5 and TRBJ2-3, with D hard to call. The CDR3 has 13 residues. CDR1 MNHEY and CDR2 SVGAGI come from the germline V gene. Trimming stripped 10 bases from V and 5 bases from J, with 16 bases between. CDR3 in amino acids: CATRVGRLDTQYF. The CDR3 nucleotides are TGTGCCACCCGAGTGGGTAGATTAGATACGCAGTATTTT.

The chain carries TRBV10-3 and TRBJ2-7; D possibly corresponds to TRBD1 (6 bases). V lost 11 bases and J 2 bases, leaving 16 bases between the germline ends. The CDR3 has 13 residues. Germline CDR1 is ENHRY and CDR2 is SYGVKD. The CDR3 DNA follows: TGTGCCTCTGGAAGGGACACGACCTACGAGCAGTACTTC. It encodes CASGRDTTYEQYF.

V usage is TRBV19 and J usage is TRBJ2-2, with 7 bases lining up with TRBD1. V lost 3 bases, J lost 0 bases, and 4 bases stayed unmatched. Germline assignment: CDR1 LNHDA and CDR2 SQIVND (reference sequence). This CDR3 is built from 16 residues. The CDR3: CASSITGTANTGELFF. The CDR3 DNA reads TGTGCCAGTAGTATTACCGGGACAGCGAACACCGGGGAGCTGTTTTTT.

The chain employs TRBV5-6 and TRBJ1-5; D remains unclear. Between the trimmed V and J ends, which lost 0 bases and 9 bases, there was a span of 10 bases. CDR1 is SGHDT, CDR2 YYEEEE, per germline. The CDR3 runs to 13 residues. The CDR3: CASSLDVRGPQHF. CDR3 nucleotides: TGTGCCAGCAGCTTGGATGTCCGGGGGCCCCAGCATTTT.

The rearrangement uses TRBV19 and TRBJ2-1; 12 positions match TRBD1. The CDR3 is 17 amino acids. J gave up 7 bases and V 10 bases, and 17 bases lay outside the gene matches. Germline V CDR1 and CDR2: LNHDA, SQIVND (reference sequence). The CDR3 spells CATEGTGGGILGNEQFF. The CDR3 DNA reads as TGTGCCACCGAAGGGACAGGGGGCGGCATCCTGGGAAATGAGCAGTTCTTC.

The chain employs TRBV6-1 and TRBJ2-7, with no clear D. This CDR3 region has 12 residues. The V end was cut by 3 bases, the J end by 4 bases, with 7 bases between. Germline-derived CDR1 and CDR2 are MNHNS and SASEGT. The DNA for the CDR3 is TGTGCCAGCAGTGAGGCAAAATACGAGCAGTACTTC. It translates to CASSEAKYEQYF.

This chain links TRBV10-3 with TRBJ2-1; TRBD2 matches at 10 bases. CDR1 is ENHRY, CDR2 SYGVKD, per germline. Trimming took 4 bases from V and 4 from J; bases not matched to a gene: 1. The CDR3 extends over 14 amino acids. CDR3 sequence reads: CAISAAGGYNEQFF. The DNA of the CDR3 is TGTGCCATCAGTGCAGCGGGGGGGTACAATGAGCAGTTCTTC.